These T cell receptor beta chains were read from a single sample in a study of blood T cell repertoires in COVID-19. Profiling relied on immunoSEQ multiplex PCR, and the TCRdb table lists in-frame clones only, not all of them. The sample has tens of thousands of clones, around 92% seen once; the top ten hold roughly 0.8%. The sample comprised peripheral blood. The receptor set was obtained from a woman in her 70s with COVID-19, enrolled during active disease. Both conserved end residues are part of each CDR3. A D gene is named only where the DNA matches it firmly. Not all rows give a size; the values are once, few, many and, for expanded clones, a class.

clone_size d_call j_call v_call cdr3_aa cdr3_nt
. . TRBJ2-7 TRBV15 CATSRAAAVSYEQYF TGTGCCACCAGCAGAGCGGCGGCCGTTTCCTACGAGCAGTACTTC
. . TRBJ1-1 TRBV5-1 CASSLALSMNTEAFF TGCGCCAGCAGCTTGGCCCTCTCTATGAACACTGAAGCTTTCTTT
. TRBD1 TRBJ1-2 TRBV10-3 CAIKPGTDTNYGYTF TGTGCCATCAAGCCCGGGACAGACACTAACTATGGCTACACCTTC
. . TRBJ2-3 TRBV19 CASSNTPPNTQYF TGTGCCAGTAGTAATACCCCGCCTAATACGCAGTATTTT
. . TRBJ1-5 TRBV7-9 CASSQTRDQPQHF TGTGCCAGCAGCCAAACGCGGGATCAGCCCCAGCATTTT
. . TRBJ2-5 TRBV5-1 CASSTAGQETQYF TGCGCCAGCAGCACCGCGGGGCAAGAGACCCAGTACTTC
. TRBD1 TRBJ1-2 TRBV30 CAWSAGGGRGYTF TGTGCCTGGAGCGCAGGGGGCGGAAGAGGCTACACCTTC
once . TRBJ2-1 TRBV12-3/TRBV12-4 CASRSDTDNEQFF TGTGCCAGCAGGTCGGACACTGACAATGAGCAGTTCTTC
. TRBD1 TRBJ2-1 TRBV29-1 CSVRDRSSYNEQFF TGCAGCGTTAGGGACAGGAGCTCCTACAATGAGCAGTTCTTC
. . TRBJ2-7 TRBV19 CASSMARMYEQYF TGTGCCAGTAGTATGGCCAGGATGTACGAGCAGTACTTC
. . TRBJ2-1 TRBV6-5 CASDWGRGMGNEQFF TGTGCCAGCGATTGGGGGCGAGGAATGGGGAATGAGCAGTTCTTC
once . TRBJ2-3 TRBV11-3 CASSFTGFTDTQYF TGTGCCAGCAGCTTTACCGGGTTCACAGATACGCAGTATTTT
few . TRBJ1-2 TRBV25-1 CASRRQNNYGYTF TGTGCCAGCAGACGACAGAATAACTATGGCTACACCTTC
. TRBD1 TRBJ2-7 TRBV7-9 CASSGDRGLKVSYEQYF TGTGCCAGCAGCGGCGACAGGGGCTTAAAGGTCTCCTACGAGCAGTACTTC
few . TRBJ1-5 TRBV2 CASSEGRGRCAF TGTGCCAGCAGTGAGGGGCGAGGACGGTGTGCATTT
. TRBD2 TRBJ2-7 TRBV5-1 CASSSHRTSGKPYEQYF TGCGCCAGCAGCTCCCACCGGACTAGCGGGAAGCCATACGAGCAGTACTTC
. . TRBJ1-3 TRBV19 CASSISSNSGNTIYF TGTGCCAGTAGTATTAGTTCCAACTCTGGAAACACCATATATTTT
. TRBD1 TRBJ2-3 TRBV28 CASSIPGQGIDTQYF TGTGCCAGCAGTATACCGGGACAGGGGATAGATACGCAGTATTTT
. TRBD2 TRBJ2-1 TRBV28 CASFLREGLAGASSYNEQFF TGTGCCAGCTTCCTACGGGAGGGACTAGCGGGAGCCAGCTCCTACAATGAGCAGTTCTTC
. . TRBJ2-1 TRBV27 CASSLLAGSSYNEQFF TGTGCCAGCAGTTTATTGGCGGGAAGCTCCTACAATGAGCAGTTCTTC